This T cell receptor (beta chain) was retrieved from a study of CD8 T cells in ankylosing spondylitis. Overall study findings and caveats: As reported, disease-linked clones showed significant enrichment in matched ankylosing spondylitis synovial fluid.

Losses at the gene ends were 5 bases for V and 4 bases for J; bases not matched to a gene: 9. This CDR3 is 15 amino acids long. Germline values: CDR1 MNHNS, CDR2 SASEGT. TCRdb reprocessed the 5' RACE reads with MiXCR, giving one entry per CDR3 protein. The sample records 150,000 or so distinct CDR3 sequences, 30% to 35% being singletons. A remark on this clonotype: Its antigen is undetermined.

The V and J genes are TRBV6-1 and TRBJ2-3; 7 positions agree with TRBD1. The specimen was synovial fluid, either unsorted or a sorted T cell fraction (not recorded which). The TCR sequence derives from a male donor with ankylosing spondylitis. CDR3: CASSRIQGQSDTQYF. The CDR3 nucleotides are TGTGCCAGCAGTCGAATACAGGGACAGTCAGATACGCAGTATTTT.